The 18 T cell receptor beta chains reported below all come from one sample, sequenced in a study of blood T cell repertoires in COVID-19. Clones were sequenced by immunoSEQ multiplex PCR, and TCRdb holds only the in-frame ones, with some missing. The sample lists hundreds of thousands of clones; 90% were seen once. Sequenced material: PBMCs or T cells enriched from blood (not recorded which). These receptors were obtained from a woman under 30 with acute COVID-19.

The chain uses TRBV27 and TRBJ2-7; 12 bases are a match to TRBD2. In germline, CDR1 is MNHEY, CDR2 SMNVEV (reference sequence). The CDR3 loop spans 17 amino acids. The J segment lost 3 bases and the V segment lost 5 bases, leaving 11 bases of the junction unmatched. CDR3 coding DNA: TGTGCCAGCAGTCCGCTTAAGACTAGCGGGAGTGACTACGAGCAGTACTTC. It translates to CASSPLKTSGSDYEQYF.

In its sample, this clone was seen once. The chain recombines TRBV27 with TRBJ2-1; maybe TRBD2 (6 bases). CDR3 length: 14 residues. Germline V CDR1 and CDR2: MNHEY, SMNVEV (reference sequence). Trimming left V 5 bases short and J 5 bases short, with 13 bases between. The CDR3 nucleotides read TGTGCCAGCAGTCCAACCGGGAGTGACAATGAGCAGTTCTTC. This encodes CASSPTGSDNEQFF.

The chain is built from TRBV5-8 and TRBJ2-5, with TRBD2 matching 7 bases. V lost 4 bases, J lost 5 bases, and 5 bases stayed unmatched. The CDR3 loop spans 13 amino acids. Germline V gene lookup returns CDR1 SGHTS and CDR2 YDEGEE. The CDR3, as DNA: TGTGCCAGCAGCCCCGGACTAGGGGAGACCCAGTACTTC. Translating it yields CASSPGLGETQYF.

The rearrangement joins TRBV28 to TRBJ2-7; possibly TRBD2 for D (5 bases). CDR1 and CDR2 (germline): MDHEN, SYDVKM. Trimming pared 5 bases from V and 1 base from J, leaving 15 bases between. The CDR3 extends over 15 amino acids. The CDR3 nucleotides are TGTGCCAGCAGTCCCTCCTGGCTAGCTTCCTACGAGCAGTACTTC. Translating it yields CASSPSWLASYEQYF.

The J gene is TRBJ2-3, the V gene TRBV5-6, with a tentative D call TRBD1 (6 bases). CDR3 length: 16 amino acids. Germline values: CDR1 SGHDT, CDR2 YYEEEE. V lost 4 bases to trimming and J lost 2 bases, with 17 bases between them. CDR3 nucleotide sequence: TGTGCCAGCAGCAAAAACGGGTGGACAGTCACAGATACGCAGTATTTT. Translated, it gives CASSKNGWTVTDTQYF.

This chain connects TRBV7-9 to TRBJ1-1; D not resolved. V was pared by 5 bases and J by 11 bases, with 18 bases between. This CDR3 is 13 amino acids long. Germline CDR1 reads SEHNR; CDR2 reads FQNEAQ (reference sequence). In nucleotides, the CDR3 is TGTGCCAGCAGCCCCGAGGGCCCCCGGCTCGCTTTCTTT. It translates to CASSPEGPRLAFF.

This clone has just one count. The CDR3 sequence is CASSVAGGAGNTIYF. Written as DNA, the CDR3 is TGTGCCAGCAGCGTAGCGGGGGGCGCAGGAAACACCATATATTTT. The rearrangement uses TRBV9 and TRBJ1-3, with D maybe TRBD1 (6 bases). CDR1 SGDLS and CDR2 YYNGEE come from the germline V gene. The CDR3 covers 15 residues. Trimming left V 0 bases short and J 4 bases short, with 11 bases between.

CDR3 sequence (DNA): TGTGCCAGCAGTTCGACAGGGGTGAGGGCCGGGGAGCTGTTTTTT. This sequence encodes CASSSTGVRAGELFF. The V call is TRBV28, the J call TRBJ2-2, with 8 bases fitting TRBD1. The CDR3 sequence is 15 residues long. V trimming: 4 bases; J trimming: 6 bases; junction bases outside the gene matches: 7. Germline assignment: CDR1 MDHEN and CDR2 SYDVKM.

J is TRBJ1-2 and V is TRBV12-3 or TRBV12-4; D perhaps matches TRBD1 (6 bases). This CDR3 is built from 13 residues. Trimming removed 6 bases from V and 6 bases from J, with 14 bases in between. This CDR3 is CASSRGGQHGYTF. The CDR3 DNA follows: TGTGCCAGCAGCCGAGGAGGACAGCATGGCTACACCTTC.

The rearrangement joins TRBV10-3 to TRBJ2-7; TRBD2 aligns across 13 bases. Trimming at V came to 6 bases and at J to 7 bases, leaving 9 bases not matched to a gene. This CDR3 spans 15 amino acids. Germline CDR1 reads ENHRY; CDR2 reads SYGVKD. In nucleotides, the CDR3 is TGTGCCATCAGGGGTGGACTAGCGGGAGATCGAGAGCAGTACTTC. Its protein is CAIRGGLAGDREQYF.

J is TRBJ2-7 and V is TRBV25-1; D is perhaps TRBD1 (5 bases). The CDR3 extends over 15 amino acids. From germline, CDR1 is MGHDK and CDR2 SYGVNS. V shed 2 bases and J shed 2 bases, with 13 bases lying between them. In nucleotides, the CDR3 is TGTGCCAGCAGTGAAGGGCAGGGATATCCCTACGAGCAGTACTTC. Protein product: CASSEGQGYPYEQYF.

This sequence joins TRBV5-1 and TRBJ2-2; 14 nucleotides agree with TRBD2. Germline assignment: CDR1 SGHRS and CDR2 YFSETQ. V shed 3 bases, J shed 4 bases, and the junction held 2 bases outside the gene matches. There are 16 residues in the CDR3. The CDR3 sequence: CASSYGLAGGTGELFF. In DNA, the CDR3 is TGCGCCAGCAGCTACGGACTAGCGGGGGGCACCGGGGAGCTGTTTTTT.

The rearrangement uses TRBV28 and TRBJ1-1; 9 bases map to TRBD1. The V segment lost 1 base and the J segment 6 bases; nucleotides outside the gene matches: 3. CDR1 MDHEN and CDR2 SYDVKM come from the germline V gene. The CDR3 consists of 14 residues. CDR3 in DNA: TGTGCCAGCAGTTTATACAGGGGGCCTGCTGAAGCTTTCTTT. As protein: CASSLYRGPAEAFF.

The chain recombines TRBV28 with TRBJ2-1; 10 nucleotides align to TRBD1. The trim removed 7 bases at V and 6 bases at J, leaving 9 bases unmatched. This CDR3 region has 15 residues. Germline CDR1 is MDHEN and CDR2 is SYDVKM. The CDR3 DNA reads TGTGCCAGCACCCAAGACAGGGGGCGTCGCAATGAGCAGTTCTTC. As protein: CASTQDRGRRNEQFF.

V and J are TRBV5-6 and TRBJ1-3, with 10 positions matching TRBD1. The CDR3 loop spans 16 amino acids. J lost 4 bases, V lost 4 bases, and 8 bases had no gene match. Germline V gives CDR1 SGHDT, CDR2 YYEEEE. CDR3 DNA sequence: TGTGCCAGCAGCACTATCCCGGGACAGGGGGGAAACACCATATATTTT. Its translation is CASSTIPGQGGNTIYF.

The chain joins TRBV27 to TRBJ2-6, with D possibly being TRBD2 (5 bases). The CDR3 has 20 amino acids. Germline CDR1 MNHEY, CDR2 SMNVEV (reference sequence). Trimming took off 3 bases at V and 0 bases at J, with 21 bases between the two ends. DNA for the CDR3: TGTGCCAGCAGTTTGTATGGTAGTGGACTTCTCAGCTCTGGGGCCAACGTCCTGACTTTC. Translating it yields CASSLYGSGLLSSGANVLTF.

The genes are TRBV5-1 and TRBJ1-1; 7 bases are a match to TRBD1. The CDR3 sequence is 14 residues long. CDR1 is SGHRS and CDR2 is YFSETQ in the germline V gene. V lost 0 bases, J lost 3 bases, and 2 bases stayed unmatched. CDR3: CASSLVGTDTEAFF. The CDR3, as DNA: TGCGCCAGCAGCTTGGTTGGGACAGACACTGAAGCTTTCTTT. Looking up the rest from reference TRBV5-1 and TRBJ1-1 gives the full variable domain: KAGVTQTPRYLIKTRGQQVTLSCSPISGHRSVSWYQQTPGQGLQFLFEYFSETQRNKGNFPGRFSGRQFSNSRSEMNVSTLELGDSALYLCASSLVGTDTEAFFGQGTRLTVV.

This rearrangement joins TRBV5-1 to TRBJ2-3; TRBD1 agrees at 9 bases. This CDR3 spans 16 amino acids. V shed 1 base, J shed 0 bases, and the junction held 3 bases outside the gene matches. CDR1 and CDR2 from the germline V gene are SGHRS and YFSETQ. This chain's CDR3 is CASSLSGTGSTDTQYF. DNA of the CDR3: TGCGCCAGCAGCTTGTCAGGGACAGGGAGCACAGATACGCAGTATTTT.